This TCR beta chain was observed in a study of T cells expressing NK-cell markers. Beta-chain TCR cDNA was generated via 5'RACE template switching with UMIs. TCRdb reanalyzed the 5' RACE reads and collapses them to one entry per CDR3 protein, without DNA. The table for this sample gives a few hundred thousand distinct CDR3 sequences. Study findings and constraints: Dominant NKG2C+ clonotypes made up about 1.0-7.5% of CD8+ T cells in six donors. Certain NKG2C+ T cell clones were expanded, and their HCMV specificity remained unclear. In several donors, dominant clonotypes made up roughly 28.3-65% of CD3+CD56-NKG2C+ cells.

In germline, CDR1 is SGHKS, CDR2 YYEKEE (reference sequence). CDR3 size: 14 residues. Worth noting for this clonotype: Its antigen is undetermined.

The rearrangement links TRBV5-5 to TRBJ1-2; the TCRdb D gene call, TRBD1, has no DNA to confirm it. Sequencing was performed on blood T cells: a sorted CD56 or NKG2C T cell subset, CD4+ or CD8+ T cells, or bulk PBMC T cells (not recorded which). The clonotype comes from a man aged 18-69 years in good health. CDR3 region: CASSFRQGIAGYTF.